The rows below give T cell receptor beta chains drawn from one sample of a study of cytomegalovirus exposure and HLA in healthy donors. Clones were read by immunoSEQ multiplex PCR, and TCRdb kept only the in-frame ones, dropping some. Of 250,000 to 350,000 clones in the sample, about 80% were seen once. Sample: PBMCs. The receptors stem from a girl aged 2 to 10 in good health and CMV-seronegative. Both conserved end residues are part of each CDR3. Each record gives: J gene, D gene, V gene, clone size, CDR3 DNA, CDR3 protein. A D gene is named only where the DNA matches it firmly. Not every row has a clone size; where given, it reads once, few, many or a size class.

J: TRBJ2-3; D: -; V: TRBV4-2; size: -; DNA: TGTGCCAGCAGCCAAGGTGGGGTTGGGGGAGGCCTAGATAATACGCAGTATTTT; CDR3: CASSQGGVGGGLDNTQYF
J: TRBJ2-5; D: TRBD2; V: TRBV18; size: -; DNA: TGTGCCAGCTCACCCCTAGCGGAAGAGACCCAGTACTTC; CDR3: CASSPLAEETQYF
J: TRBJ1-2; D: -; V: TRBV5-4; size: -; DNA: TGTGCCAGCAGTTTCAGGGGAAGTGGAGGCTACACCTTC; CDR3: CASSFRGSGGYTF
J: TRBJ2-7; D: TRBD1; V: TRBV6-5; size: -; DNA: TGTACCAGCAGTTACTCAGGGGGCCAACCCTACGAGCAGTACTTC; CDR3: CTSSYSGGQPYEQYF
J: TRBJ2-7; D: -; V: TRBV9; size: -; DNA: TGTGCCAGCAGCGCTGGGAGCGGGCTTTCCTACGAGCAGTACTTC; CDR3: CASSAGSGLSYEQYF
J: TRBJ1-4; D: -; V: TRBV27; size: few; DNA: TGTGCCAGCGCCGGGGGGGGTTTGCGTGAAAAACTGTTTTTT; CDR3: CASAGGGLREKLFF
J: TRBJ1-1; D: -; V: TRBV5-4; size: -; DNA: TGTGCCAGCAGCTTGGGGGGAGGGAACACTGAAGCTTTCTTT; CDR3: CASSLGGGNTEAFF
J: TRBJ2-3; D: -; V: TRBV11-2; size: -; DNA: TGTGCCAGCAGCTTAGATCGCGTGAGACAGGAGTATTTT; CDR3: CASSLDRVRQEYF
J: TRBJ2-7; D: -; V: TRBV6-1; size: -; DNA: TGTGCCAGCAGAGGCGACAGGAGCTCCTACGAGCAGTACTTC; CDR3: CASRGDRSSYEQYF
J: TRBJ1-6; D: -; V: TRBV19; size: -; DNA: TGTGCCAGTAGTCCAGGGTACCCCAGATATTCACCCCTCCACTTT; CDR3: CASSPGYPRYSPLHF
J: TRBJ1-2; D: TRBD1; V: TRBV29-1; size: -; DNA: TGCAGCGTCCAATTACTACAGGGGGCGATTGATGGCTACACCTTC; CDR3: CSVQLLQGAIDGYTF
J: TRBJ2-1; D: TRBD2; V: TRBV6-5; size: -; DNA: TGTGCCAGCGGGACTAGCGCTTACAATGAGCAGTTCTTC; CDR3: CASGTSAYNEQFF
J: TRBJ1-5; D: -; V: TRBV7-9; size: -; DNA: TGTGCCAGCAGTACGGACAGATACAATCAGCCCCAGCATTTT; CDR3: CASSTDRYNQPQHF
J: TRBJ1-2; D: TRBD1; V: TRBV11-2; size: -; DNA: TGTGCCAGCAGCTTAGCACCCGTAAGACAGGGGGCGAACGGCTACACCTTC; CDR3: CASSLAPVRQGANGYTF
J: TRBJ2-1; D: -; V: TRBV5-4; size: -; DNA: TGTGCCAGCAGCTCCCAGGAGGCGGGACCTCTTTACAATGAGCAGTTCTTC; CDR3: CASSSQEAGPLYNEQFF
J: TRBJ2-7; D: TRBD2; V: TRBV10-3; size: few; DNA: TGTGCCATCAGTCCCTTCCCGACTAGCTTCCACGAGCAGTACTTC; CDR3: CAISPFPTSFHEQYF
J: TRBJ2-7; D: -; V: TRBV5-1; size: -; DNA: TGCGCCAGCAGCTCGTCCTACCGCTCCTACGAGCAGTACTTC; CDR3: CASSSSYRSYEQYF
J: TRBJ2-6; D: -; V: TRBV6-1; size: -; DNA: TGTGCCAGTTTAGTTAGCTCTGGGGCCAACGTCCTGACTTTC; CDR3: CASLVSSGANVLTF
J: TRBJ1-6; D: -; V: TRBV27; size: -; DNA: TGTGCCAGCACACCAACAGGGAGTTCCGTATCACCCCTCCACTTT; CDR3: CASTPTGSSVSPLHF
J: TRBJ2-3; D: -; V: TRBV7-9; size: -; DNA: TGTGCCAGCAGCCCCGTAGTGTGGGATACGCAGTATTTT; CDR3: CASSPVVWDTQYF
J: TRBJ1-1; D: TRBD1; V: TRBV5-4; size: -; DNA: TGTGCCAGCAGCCCGACAGGGACTGAAGCTTTCTTT; CDR3: CASSPTGTEAFF
J: TRBJ1-1; D: -; V: TRBV6-5; size: few; DNA: TGTGCCAGCCACCCATTACTTGGGAACACTGAAGCTTTCTTT; CDR3: CASHPLLGNTEAFF
J: TRBJ2-2; D: -; V: TRBV5-6; size: -; DNA: TGTGCCAGCAGCTTCAGGGCCGGGGAGCTGTTTTTT; CDR3: CASSFRAGELFF
J: TRBJ2-5; D: -; V: TRBV7-6; size: -; DNA: TGTGCCAGCAGCTTAGCGTTGGAGGAGACCCAGTACTTC; CDR3: CASSLALEETQYF
J: TRBJ2-7; D: -; V: TRBV18; size: few; DNA: TGTGCCAGCTCCCGAGATTACGAGCAGTACTTC; CDR3: CASSRDYEQYF
J: TRBJ1-1; D: TRBD1; V: TRBV29-1; size: few; DNA: TGCAGCGTGAGGGACAGGGGGCGCGAGAACACTGAAGCTTTCTTT; CDR3: CSVRDRGRENTEAFF
J: TRBJ2-7; D: TRBD2; V: TRBV5-1; size: few; DNA: TGCGCCAGCAGCTCCGGACTAGCCCTAATGTCGTACTTC; CDR3: CASSSGLALMSYF
J: TRBJ1-2; D: TRBD1; V: TRBV7-8; size: -; DNA: TGTGCCAGCAGCTTAGGGGCAGGGGGCAATGGCTACACCTTC; CDR3: CASSLGAGGNGYTF
J: TRBJ1-5; D: TRBD1; V: TRBV2; size: -; DNA: TGTGCCACCGGACAGGGGGAACGCCAGCCCCAGCATTTT; CDR3: CATGQGERQPQHF
J: TRBJ2-3; D: -; V: TRBV27; size: once; DNA: TGTGCCAGCAGTCCTGACTACGGTACGCAGTATTTT; CDR3: CASSPDYGTQYF
J: TRBJ2-2; D: TRBD2; V: TRBV27; size: -; DNA: TGTGCCAGCAGTTTATCGGCGGGGGGGAACACCGGGGAGCTGTTTTTT; CDR3: CASSLSAGGNTGELFF
J: TRBJ2-5; D: -; V: TRBV28; size: -; DNA: TGTGCCAGCAGTTTAGGGCTCCTGGGCACCCAGTACTTC; CDR3: CASSLGLLGTQYF
J: TRBJ2-7; D: -; V: TRBV7-9; size: few; DNA: TGTTCCAGCAGCTTAGGATCAGGTCGGACCTACGAGCAGTACTTC; CDR3: CSSSLGSGRTYEQYF
J: TRBJ1-1; D: TRBD1; V: TRBV6-1; size: -; DNA: TGTGCCAGCACCCCAGGGGGCTCGTGGAAGCGTGAAGCTTTCTTT; CDR3: CASTPGGSWKREAFF
J: TRBJ1-3; D: -; V: TRBV28; size: -; DNA: TGTGCCAGCAGCCTCCCACAGGGAGGAAACACCATATATTTT; CDR3: CASSLPQGGNTIYF
J: TRBJ2-3; D: TRBD2; V: TRBV13; size: -; DNA: TGTGCCAGCTGCCTAAGCGGGAACGCAATCACAGATACGCAGTATTTT; CDR3: CASCLSGNAITDTQYF
J: TRBJ2-5; D: -; V: TRBV9; size: -; DNA: TGTGCCAGCAGCGGAATGCGCGGAGAGACCCAGTACTTC; CDR3: CASSGMRGETQYF
J: TRBJ1-1; D: TRBD1; V: TRBV5-1; size: -; DNA: TGCGCCAGCAGCCATAGCCCTGGGACAGGGGGCACTGAAGCTTTCTTT; CDR3: CASSHSPGTGGTEAFF
J: TRBJ1-5; D: -; V: TRBV30; size: -; DNA: TGTGCCTGGAGTCCTCAATCGGAGCCCCAGCATTTT; CDR3: CAWSPQSEPQHF
J: TRBJ2-3; D: -; V: TRBV6-5; size: few; DNA: TGTGCCAGCAGTTCCCGCAGTTATACGCAGTATTTT; CDR3: CASSSRSYTQYF
J: TRBJ2-7; D: TRBD1; V: TRBV6-5; size: -; DNA: TGTGCCAGCAGTTACTCGAGGGACAGGGATTTCTACGAGCAGTACTTC; CDR3: CASSYSRDRDFYEQYF
J: TRBJ1-3; D: -; V: TRBV7-6; size: -; DNA: TGTGCCAGCAGCTTCAAACCCCCAGTGTCTGCTGGAAACACCATATATTTT; CDR3: CASSFKPPVSAGNTIYF
J: TRBJ2-7; D: -; V: TRBV28; size: -; DNA: TGTGCCAGCAAGACGGGAGCAACCTACGAGCAGTACTTC; CDR3: CASKTGATYEQYF
J: TRBJ2-7; D: -; V: TRBV2; size: -; DNA: TGTGCCAGCAGTACCAAGGACAGCACCTACGGGCAGTACTTC; CDR3: CASSTKDSTYGQYF
J: TRBJ2-7; D: -; V: TRBV28; size: -; DNA: TGTGCCAGCAGTTTATGGGACAGTAACCTCTACGAGCAGTACTTC; CDR3: CASSLWDSNLYEQYF
J: TRBJ1-6; D: TRBD1; V: TRBV18; size: once; DNA: TGTGCCAGCTCCCGGGACAGCTCCTATAATTCACCCCTCCACTTT; CDR3: CASSRDSSYNSPLHF
J: TRBJ2-5; D: -; V: TRBV6-6; size: -; DNA: TGTGCCAGCAGTTCACAGGGAACAGAGACCCAGTACTTC; CDR3: CASSSQGTETQYF
J: TRBJ2-7; D: -; V: TRBV6-5; size: -; DNA: TGTGCCAGCAGACGCGGGACCTACGGACACTACGAGCAGTACTTC; CDR3: CASRRGTYGHYEQYF
J: TRBJ1-5; D: -; V: TRBV7-9; size: -; DNA: TGTGCCAGCAGCTTATTCGTCGGTCAGCCCCAGCATTTT; CDR3: CASSLFVGQPQHF